The 8 T cell receptor beta chains presented below share a single source sample, sequenced in a study of post-analysis software for immune sequencing data. Broader study findings: Four or five TRBV segments occurring more often in patients than controls included TRBV5-6, TRBV5-1 and TRBV20-1.

Unique molecular identifiers featured in each of the TCR beta cDNA libraries. TCRdb re-called the PCR reads with MiXCR, one entry per CDR3 protein. The sample records about 460,000 distinct CDR3 sequences, under 55% being singletons. The antigens of these receptors remain unknown. Sequenced material: blood. The receptors here all came from a girl aged 10-17 years with multiple sclerosis.

This clonotype was observed a few times. V is TRBV20-1 and J is TRBJ2-5, with TRBD2 matching 11 bases. The J call may be incorrect, as the DNA end agrees better with TRBJ2-7. Germline CDR1 DFQATT, CDR2 SNEGSKA (reference sequence). The CDR3 runs 16 residues. The CDR3 sequence is CSATLSGRAPPLEQYF. CDR3 sequence (DNA): TGCAGTGCTACCCTTAGCGGGAGGGCGCCCCCTCTCGAGCAGTACTTC.

This chain uses TRBV5-1 with TRBJ2-1; D is uncertain. Per germline, CDR1 SGHRS and CDR2 YFSETQ. The germline V and J ends were trimmed by 3 bases and 7 bases, with 11 bases remaining between them. This CDR3 is 13 amino acids long. CDR3 coding DNA: TGCGCCAGCAGCTCTGGAGCCGGGAATGAGCAGTTCTTC. Residues: CASSSGAGNEQFF.

There are a few counts of this clonotype. This could be a read error, since a much larger clone is one nucleotide away. The chain is built from TRBV20-1 and TRBJ1-2, with 10 bases that match TRBD1. The germline V gene has CDR1 DFQATT and CDR2 SNEGSKA (reference sequence). This CDR3 has 14 residues. J gave up 4 bases and V 5 bases, and 7 bases lay outside the gene matches. CDR3 sequence reads: CSAGRTGGVYGYTF. The CDR3 DNA reads TGCAGTGCTGGTCGGACAGGGGGTGTCTATGGCTACACCTTC.

The table lists this clonotype with a count of one. Relative to the germline gene, one junction end is altered; a read error may explain this. The J gene is TRBJ2-3, the V gene TRBV11-2; a weak D match, TRBD1 (5 bases). Germline V lookup: CDR1 SGHAT, CDR2 FQNNGV. The CDR3 is 13 residues long. In DNA form, the CDR3 reads TGTGCCGGCAGCTTTCCAGGGAAAGATACGCAGTATTTT. Residues: CAGSFPGKDTQYF.

The rearrangement uses TRBV5-1 and TRBJ2-1, with D maybe TRBD1 (6 bases). The CDR3 contains 15 residues. Germline V lookup: CDR1 SGHRS, CDR2 YFSETQ. Trimming took off 0 bases at V and 10 bases at J, with 17 bases between the two ends. CDR3 residues: CASSLALDSSYEQFF. CDR3 sequence (DNA): TGCGCCAGCAGCTTGGCCCTGGACAGCTCCTACGAGCAGTTCTTC.

Only a few counts were recorded for this clonotype. The rearrangement links TRBV15 to TRBJ2-1, with a possible D match to TRBD1 (5 bases). This CDR3 has 13 residues. Germline V gives CDR1 LNHNV, CDR2 YYDKDF (reference sequence). The V and J ends lost 7 bases and 8 bases respectively, with 15 bases between them. CDR3 loop: CATKVGARDEQFF. The CDR3 DNA is TGTGCCACCAAGGTTGGGGCCAGGGATGAGCAGTTCTTC.

This clonotype was detected a few times. CDR3 loop: CASSPGTGLRSSYEQYF. The CDR3 DNA reads as TGTGCCAGCTCACCAGGGACAGGTCTGCGTAGCTCCTACGAGCAGTACTTC. The chain carries TRBV18 and TRBJ2-7; 8 bases line up with TRBD1. The CDR3 is 17 residues long. Germline-derived CDR1 and CDR2 are KGHSH and LQKENI. J lost 0 bases, V lost 2 bases, and 9 bases had no gene match.

The V call is TRBV29-1, the J call TRBJ1-2; D gene unclear. V was pared by 4 bases and J by 0 bases, with 6 bases between. Germline V gene sequence: CDR1 SQVTM, CDR2 ANQGSEA. This CDR3 contains 12 residues. The CDR3 DNA follows: TGCAGCGTTGGGGCCGCTAACTATGGCTACACCTTC. It yields the protein CSVGAANYGYTF. Full variable domain (missing parts from reference TRBV29-1 and TRBJ1-2): SAVISQKPSRDICQRGTSLTIQCQVDSQVTMMFWYRQQPGQSLTLIATANQGSEATYESGFVIDKFPISRPNLTFSTLTVSNMSPEDSSIYLCSVGAANYGYTFGSGTRLTVV.